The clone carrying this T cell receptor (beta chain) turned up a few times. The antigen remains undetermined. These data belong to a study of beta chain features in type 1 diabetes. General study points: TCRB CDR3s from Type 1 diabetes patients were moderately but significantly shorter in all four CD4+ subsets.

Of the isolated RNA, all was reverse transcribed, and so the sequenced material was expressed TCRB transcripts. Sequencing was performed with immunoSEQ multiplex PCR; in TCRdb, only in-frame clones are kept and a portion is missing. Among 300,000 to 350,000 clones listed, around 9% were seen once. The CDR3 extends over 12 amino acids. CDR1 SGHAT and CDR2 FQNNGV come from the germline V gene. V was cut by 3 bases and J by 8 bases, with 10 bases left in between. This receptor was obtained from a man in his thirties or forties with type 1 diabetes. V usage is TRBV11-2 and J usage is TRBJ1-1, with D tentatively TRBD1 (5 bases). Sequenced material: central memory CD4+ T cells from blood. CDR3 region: CASSFTGAEAFF. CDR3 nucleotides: TGTGCCAGCAGCTTTACAGGCGCAGAAGCTTTCTTT.